Following are 2 T cell receptor beta chains from one sample sequenced in a study of early stage breast cancer tumors. Method: immunoSEQ multiplex PCR; TCRdb's copy keeps in-frame clones and lacks some. The sample carries around 28,000 clones, 80% recorded once. Sequences were obtained from blood. These receptor sequences come from a person aged 55 to 75 with breast cancer.

The chain joins TRBV9 to TRBJ2-5; possible D gene TRBD2, 5 bases. V gave up 0 bases and J gave up 4 bases, with 13 bases separating them. CDR1 and CDR2 from the germline V gene are SGDLS and YYNGEE. CDR3 length equals 15 residues. The CDR3 DNA sequence: TGTGCCAGCAGCGTAGTGGCTGGTAGCGTAGAGACCCAGTACTTC. This codes for CASSVVAGSVETQYF.

The table lists this clone with a few counts. V gene TRBV28 combines with J gene TRBJ1-5; unclear D gene. The CDR3 sequence is 12 residues long. Trimming removed 6 bases at V and 6 bases at J, with 9 bases between. The germline gives CDR1 MDHEN, CDR2 SYDVKM. The CDR3 DNA reads as TGTGCCAGCAGGGCGGTGAGTCAGCCCCAGCATTTT. Translation gives CASRAVSQPQHF.